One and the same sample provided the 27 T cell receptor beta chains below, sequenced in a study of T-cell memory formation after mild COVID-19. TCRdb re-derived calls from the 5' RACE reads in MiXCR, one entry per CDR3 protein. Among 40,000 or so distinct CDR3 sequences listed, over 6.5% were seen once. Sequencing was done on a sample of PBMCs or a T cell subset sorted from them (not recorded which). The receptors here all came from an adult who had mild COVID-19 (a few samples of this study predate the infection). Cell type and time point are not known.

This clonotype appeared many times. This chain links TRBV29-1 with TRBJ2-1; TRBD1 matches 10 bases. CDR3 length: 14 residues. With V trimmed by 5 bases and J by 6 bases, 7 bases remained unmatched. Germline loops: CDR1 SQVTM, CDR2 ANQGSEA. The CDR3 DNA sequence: TGCAGCGTTAAGATCAGGACAGGGGGCAATGAGCAGTTCTTC. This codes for CSVKIRTGGNEQFF.

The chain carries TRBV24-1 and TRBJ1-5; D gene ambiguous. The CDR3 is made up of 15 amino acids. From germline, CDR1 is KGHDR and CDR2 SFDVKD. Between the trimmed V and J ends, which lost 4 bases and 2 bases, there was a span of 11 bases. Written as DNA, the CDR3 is TGTGCCACCAGTGAAAGAGGGAACGGCAATCAGCCCCAGCATTTT. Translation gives CATSERGNGNQPQHF.

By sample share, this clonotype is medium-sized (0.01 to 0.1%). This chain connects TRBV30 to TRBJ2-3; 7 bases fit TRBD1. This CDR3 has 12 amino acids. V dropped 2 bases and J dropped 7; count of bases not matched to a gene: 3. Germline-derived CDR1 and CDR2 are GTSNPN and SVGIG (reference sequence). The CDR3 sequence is CAWSQQGNTQYF. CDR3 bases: TGTGCCTGGAGTCAACAGGGGAATACGCAGTATTTT.

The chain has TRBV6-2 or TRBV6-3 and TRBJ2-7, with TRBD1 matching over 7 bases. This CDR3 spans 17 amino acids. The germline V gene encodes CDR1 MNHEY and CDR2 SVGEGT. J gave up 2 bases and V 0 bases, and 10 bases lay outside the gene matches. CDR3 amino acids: CASSYSIGGTATYEQYF. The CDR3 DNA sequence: TGTGCCAGCAGTTACTCGATTGGTGGGACAGCCACCTACGAGCAGTACTTC.

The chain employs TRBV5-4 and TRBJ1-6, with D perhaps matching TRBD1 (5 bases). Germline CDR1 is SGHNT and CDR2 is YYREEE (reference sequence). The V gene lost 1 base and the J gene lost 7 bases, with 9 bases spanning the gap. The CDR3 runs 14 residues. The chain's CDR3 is CASSLRQTNSPLHF. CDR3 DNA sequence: TGTGCCAGCAGCTTGCGACAGACCAATTCACCCCTCCACTTT.

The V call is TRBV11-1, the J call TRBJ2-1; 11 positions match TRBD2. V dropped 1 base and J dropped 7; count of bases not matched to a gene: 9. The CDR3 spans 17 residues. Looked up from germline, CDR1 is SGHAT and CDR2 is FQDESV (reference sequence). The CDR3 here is CASSLGRLAGWGNEQFF. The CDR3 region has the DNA TGTGCCAGCAGCTTAGGCCGACTAGCGGGATGGGGGAATGAGCAGTTCTTC.

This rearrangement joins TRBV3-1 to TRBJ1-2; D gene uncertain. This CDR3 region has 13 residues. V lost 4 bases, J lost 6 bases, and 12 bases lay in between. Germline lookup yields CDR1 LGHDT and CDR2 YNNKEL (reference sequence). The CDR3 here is CASSPQETNGYTF. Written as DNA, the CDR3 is TGTGCCAGCAGCCCACAAGAGACAAATGGCTACACCTTC.

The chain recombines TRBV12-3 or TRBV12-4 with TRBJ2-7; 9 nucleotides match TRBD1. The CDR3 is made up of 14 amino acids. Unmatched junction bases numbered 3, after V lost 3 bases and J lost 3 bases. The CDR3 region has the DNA TGTGCCAGCAGTTTCCAGGACAGGGGCTACGAGCAGTACTTC. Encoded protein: CASSFQDRGYEQYF.

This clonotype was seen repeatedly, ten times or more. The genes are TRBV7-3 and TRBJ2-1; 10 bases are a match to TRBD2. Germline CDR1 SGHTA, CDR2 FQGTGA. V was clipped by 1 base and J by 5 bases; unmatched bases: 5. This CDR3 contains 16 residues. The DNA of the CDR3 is TGTGCCAGCAGCTTAAATAGCGGGAGGCCCAACAATGAGCAGTTCTTC. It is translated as CASSLNSGRPNNEQFF. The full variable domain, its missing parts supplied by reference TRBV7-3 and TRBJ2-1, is GAGVSQTPSNKVTEKGKYVELRCDPISGHTALYWYRQSLGQGPEFLIYFQGTGAADDSGLPNDRFFAVRPEGSVSTLKIQRTERGDSAVYLCASSLNSGRPNNEQFFGPGTRLTVL.

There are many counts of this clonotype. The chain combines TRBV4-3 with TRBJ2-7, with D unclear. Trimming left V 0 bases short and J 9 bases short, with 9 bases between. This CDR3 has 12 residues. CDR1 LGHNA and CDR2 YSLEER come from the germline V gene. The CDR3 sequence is CASSQDYQPQYF. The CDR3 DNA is TGCGCCAGCAGCCAAGATTATCAGCCGCAGTACTTC.

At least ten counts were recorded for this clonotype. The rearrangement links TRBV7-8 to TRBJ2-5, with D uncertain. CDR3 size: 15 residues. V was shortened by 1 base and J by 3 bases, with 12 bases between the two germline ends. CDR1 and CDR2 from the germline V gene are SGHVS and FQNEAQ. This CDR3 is CASSLGMGPEETQYF. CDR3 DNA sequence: TGTGCCAGCAGCTTAGGAATGGGCCCGGAAGAGACCCAGTACTTC.

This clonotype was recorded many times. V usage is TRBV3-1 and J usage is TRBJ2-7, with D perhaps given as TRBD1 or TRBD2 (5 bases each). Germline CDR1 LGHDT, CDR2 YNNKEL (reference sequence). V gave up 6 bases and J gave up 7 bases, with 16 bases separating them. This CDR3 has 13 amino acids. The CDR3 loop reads CASRNRGELEQYF. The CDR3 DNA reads TGTGCCAGCAGAAATCGGGGCGAGTTGGAGCAGTACTTC.

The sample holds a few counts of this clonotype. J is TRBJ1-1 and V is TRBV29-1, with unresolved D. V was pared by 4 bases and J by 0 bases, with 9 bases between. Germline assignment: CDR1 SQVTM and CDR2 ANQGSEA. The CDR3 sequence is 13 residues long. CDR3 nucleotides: TGCAGCGTTGTGCCAGAAGTGAACACTGAAGCTTTCTTT. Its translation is CSVVPEVNTEAFF.

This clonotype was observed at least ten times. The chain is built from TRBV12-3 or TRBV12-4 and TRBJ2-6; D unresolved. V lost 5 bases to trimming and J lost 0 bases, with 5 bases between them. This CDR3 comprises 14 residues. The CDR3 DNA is TGTGCCAGCAGTCTCAGCTCTGGGGCCAACGTCCTGACTTTC. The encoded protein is CASSLSSGANVLTF.

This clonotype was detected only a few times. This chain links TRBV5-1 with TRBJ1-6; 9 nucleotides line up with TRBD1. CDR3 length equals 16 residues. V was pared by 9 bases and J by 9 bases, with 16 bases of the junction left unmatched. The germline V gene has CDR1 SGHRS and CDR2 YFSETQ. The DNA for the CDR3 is TGCGCCACCTCACCAGAGGGCGGGACAGGGTCTTCACCCCTCCACTTT. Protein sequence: CATSPEGGTGSSPLHF. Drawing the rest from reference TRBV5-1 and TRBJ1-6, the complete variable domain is KAGVTQTPRYLIKTRGQQVTLSCSPISGHRSVSWYQQTPGQGLQFLFEYFSETQRNKGNFPGRFSGRQFSNSRSEMNVSTLELGDSALYLCATSPEGGTGSSPLHFGNGTRLTVT.

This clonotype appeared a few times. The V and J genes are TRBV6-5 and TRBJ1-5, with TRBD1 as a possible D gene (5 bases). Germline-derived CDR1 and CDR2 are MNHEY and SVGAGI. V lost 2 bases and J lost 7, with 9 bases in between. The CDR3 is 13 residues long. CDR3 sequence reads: CASSYGWGQPQHF. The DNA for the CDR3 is TGTGCCAGCAGTTACGGGTGGGGCCAGCCCCAGCATTTT.

CDR3 in amino acids: CASSRDRDSGYTF. The CDR3 DNA sequence: TGTGCCAGCAGCCGGGACAGGGATTCGGGCTACACCTTC. The chain uses TRBV7-2 and TRBJ1-2; 9 nucleotides align to TRBD1. CDR1 is SGHTA, CDR2 FQGNSA, per germline. The CDR3 consists of 13 residues. Trimming at V came to 5 bases and at J to 8 bases, leaving 6 bases not matched to a gene. Combining the CDR3 with reference TRBV7-2 and TRBJ1-2 gives the whole variable domain GAGVSQSPSNKVTEKGKDVELRCDPISGHTALYWYRQSLGQGLEFLIYFQGNSAPDKSGLPSDRFSAERTGGSVSTLTIQRTQQEDSAVYLCASSRDRDSGYTFGSGTRLTVV.

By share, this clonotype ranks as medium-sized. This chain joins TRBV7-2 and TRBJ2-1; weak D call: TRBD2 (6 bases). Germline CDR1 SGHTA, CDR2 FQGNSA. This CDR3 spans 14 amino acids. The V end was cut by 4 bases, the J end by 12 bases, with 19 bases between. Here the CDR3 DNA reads TGTGCCAGCAGCTCAGGGACTGGGAGTGCAGGGCAGTTCTTC. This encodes CASSSGTGSAGQFF.

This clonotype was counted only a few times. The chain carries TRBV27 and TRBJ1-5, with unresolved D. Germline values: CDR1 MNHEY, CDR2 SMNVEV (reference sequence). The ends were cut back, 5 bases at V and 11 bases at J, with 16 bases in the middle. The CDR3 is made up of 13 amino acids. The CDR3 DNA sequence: TGTGCCAGCAGTCCCTCCCCCTCGAGTTCCCAGCATTTT. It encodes CASSPSPSSSQHF.

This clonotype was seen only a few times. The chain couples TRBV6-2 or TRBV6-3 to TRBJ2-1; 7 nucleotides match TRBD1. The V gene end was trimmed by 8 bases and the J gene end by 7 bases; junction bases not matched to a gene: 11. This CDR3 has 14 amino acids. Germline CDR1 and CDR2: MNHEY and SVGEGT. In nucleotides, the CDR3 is TGTGCCAGCGGCGCGGACAGGATCTTTAATGAGCAGTTCTTC. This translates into CASGADRIFNEQFF.

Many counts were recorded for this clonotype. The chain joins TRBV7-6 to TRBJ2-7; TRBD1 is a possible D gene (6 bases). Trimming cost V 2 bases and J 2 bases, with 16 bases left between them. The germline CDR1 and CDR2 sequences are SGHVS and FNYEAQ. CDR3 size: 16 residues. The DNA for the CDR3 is TGTGCCAGCAGCTTACGTTCAGGGGCCGGGACCTACGAGCAGTACTTC. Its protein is CASSLRSGAGTYEQYF.

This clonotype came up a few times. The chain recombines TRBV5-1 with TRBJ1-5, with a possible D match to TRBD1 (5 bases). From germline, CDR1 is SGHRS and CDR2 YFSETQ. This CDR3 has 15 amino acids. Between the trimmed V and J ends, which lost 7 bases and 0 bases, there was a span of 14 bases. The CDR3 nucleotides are TGCGCCAGCTCAACATGGGGGGATAGCAATCAGCCCCAGCATTTT. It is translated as CASSTWGDSNQPQHF.

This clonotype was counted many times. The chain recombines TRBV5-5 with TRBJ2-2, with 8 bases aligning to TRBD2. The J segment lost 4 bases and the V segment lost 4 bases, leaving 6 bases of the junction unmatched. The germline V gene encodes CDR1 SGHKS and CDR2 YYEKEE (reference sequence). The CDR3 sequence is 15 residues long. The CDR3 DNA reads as TGTGCCAGCAGCGGGACTAGTTCCCTCACCGGGGAGCTGTTTTTT. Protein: CASSGTSSLTGELFF.

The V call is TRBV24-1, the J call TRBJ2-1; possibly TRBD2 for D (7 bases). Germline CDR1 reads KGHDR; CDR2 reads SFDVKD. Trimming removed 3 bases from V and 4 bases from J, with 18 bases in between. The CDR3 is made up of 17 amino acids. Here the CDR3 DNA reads TGTGCCACCAGTGATACGCGAGGGCGGGGGCTATACAATGAGCAGTTCTTC. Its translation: CATSDTRGRGLYNEQFF.

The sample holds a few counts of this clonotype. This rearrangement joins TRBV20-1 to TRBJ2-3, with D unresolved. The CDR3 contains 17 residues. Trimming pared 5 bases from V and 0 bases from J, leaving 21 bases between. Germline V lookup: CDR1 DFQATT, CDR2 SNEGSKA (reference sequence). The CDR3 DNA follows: TGCAGTGCTTCAACTGTTTACCGGGCCCGAAGCACAGATACGCAGTATTTT. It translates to CSASTVYRARSTDTQYF.

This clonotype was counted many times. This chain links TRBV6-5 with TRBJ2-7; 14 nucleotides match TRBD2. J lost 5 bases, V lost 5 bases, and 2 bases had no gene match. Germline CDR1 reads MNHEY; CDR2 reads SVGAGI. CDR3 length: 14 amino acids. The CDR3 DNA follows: TGTGCCAGCAGTGGACTAGCGGGAGGCAACGAGCAGTACTTC. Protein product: CASSGLAGGNEQYF.

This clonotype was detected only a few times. CDR3: CASSYTGTSGGASNNEQFF. The CDR3 nucleotides read TGTGCCAGCAGCTACACCGGGACTAGCGGGGGGGCCAGCAACAATGAGCAGTTCTTC. The chain joins TRBV2 to TRBJ2-1, with 16 bases identical to TRBD2. The CDR3 runs 19 residues. Germline assignment: CDR1 SNHLY and CDR2 FYNNEI. V was pared by 6 bases and J by 5 bases, with 13 bases of the junction left unmatched.